These 14 T cell receptor beta chains share one sample of origin, sequenced in a study of blood T cell repertoires in COVID-19. Profiled with immunoSEQ multiplex PCR; TCRdb holds only in-frame clones, not every one. Seen here are 45,000 to 50,000 clones, roughly 88% observed once, and the top ten hold under 8%. The sequenced sample consisted of peripheral blood. These receptors all come from a man in his forties or fifties with acute or convalescent COVID-19.

Only a few counts were recorded for this clone. This chain links TRBV6-5 with TRBJ2-1, with 7 nucleotides matching TRBD1. The V gene end was trimmed by 8 bases and the J gene end by 1 base; junction bases not matched to a gene: 8. The CDR3 has 15 residues. The germline CDR1 and CDR2 sequences are MNHEY and SVGAGI. CDR3: CASQGQRRSYNEQFF. The CDR3 DNA is TGTGCCAGCCAGGGACAGAGAAGATCCTACAATGAGCAGTTCTTC.

The chain employs TRBV28 and TRBJ2-7; no reliable D call. Trimming took 6 bases from V and 4 from J, leaving 4 bases between them. Germline V gene data show CDR1 as MDHEN and CDR2 as SYDVKM. The CDR3 is 10 amino acids. The CDR3 is CASSGYEQYF. CDR3 bases: TGTGCCAGCAGCGGTTACGAGCAGTACTTC.

This clone showed up just a few times. The V call is TRBV6-5, the J call TRBJ1-2, with 11 bases fitting TRBD1. This CDR3 region has 14 residues. J was trimmed by 4 bases and V by 7 bases; bases with no gene match: 5. Per the germline V gene, CDR1 is MNHEY and CDR2 is SVGAGI. The DNA for the CDR3 is TGTGCCAGCACCCGGACAGGGGGCACCTATGGCTACACCTTC. Its translation is CASTRTGGTYGYTF.

This chain links TRBV7-9 with TRBJ2-1, with 13 bases that match TRBD2. The CDR3 spans 17 residues. Per germline, CDR1 SEHNR and CDR2 FQNEAQ (reference sequence). V was pared by 2 bases and J by 4 bases, with 5 bases of the junction left unmatched. The CDR3 sequence: CASSLKLAGGPYNEQFF. Here the CDR3 DNA reads TGTGCCAGCAGCTTAAAACTAGCGGGAGGGCCTTACAATGAGCAGTTCTTC.

The chain uses TRBV2 and TRBJ1-1, with D perhaps matching TRBD1 (5 bases). This CDR3 comprises 14 residues. Trimming removed 4 bases from V and 1 base from J, with 10 bases in between. Germline values: CDR1 SNHLY, CDR2 FYNNEI. CDR3 region: CASSVSGGNTEAFF. CDR3 nucleotide sequence: TGTGCCAGCAGTGTTTCCGGGGGGAACACTGAAGCTTTCTTT.

The chain is built from TRBV5-1 and TRBJ2-7; 14 positions agree with TRBD2. Trimming removed 0 bases from V and 4 bases from J; junction bases left unmatched: 9. The CDR3 spans 18 residues. CDR1 and CDR2 from the germline V gene are SGHRS and YFSETQ. The CDR3 region is CASSLGLAGGPGQYEQYF. The CDR3 DNA is TGCGCCAGCAGCTTGGGACTAGCGGGAGGGCCTGGTCAGTACGAGCAGTACTTC.

In nucleotides, the CDR3 is TGTGCCAGCACTTTCGGGGGTTACTATGGCTACACCTTC. Its protein is CASTFGGYYGYTF. V gene TRBV28 combines with J gene TRBJ1-2; a possible D gene is TRBD1 (5 bases). The CDR3 extends over 13 amino acids. Per germline, CDR1 MDHEN and CDR2 SYDVKM. V lost 7 bases and J 3 bases, leaving 12 bases between the germline ends.

This clone was seen just once. The CDR3 sequence: CASSQARNSPLHF. In nucleotides, the CDR3 is TGTGCCAGCAGTCAGGCGAGAAATTCACCCCTCCACTTT. The chain is built from TRBV2 and TRBJ1-6; D gene ambiguous. Trimming took off 5 bases at V and 7 bases at J, with 9 bases between the two ends. The CDR3 is made up of 13 amino acids. Germline V lookup: CDR1 SNHLY, CDR2 FYNNEI.

This clone came up once. The CDR3: CASSGQYGYTF. The CDR3 DNA is TGTGCCAGCAGCGGACAGTATGGCTACACCTTC. J is TRBJ1-2 and V is TRBV9; TRBD1 is a possible D gene (5 bases). The CDR3 runs to 11 residues. CDR1 and CDR2 (germline): SGDLS, YYNGEE. V lost 3 bases, J lost 5 bases, and 5 bases lay in between.

V and J are TRBV14 and TRBJ1-1; D gene unclear. This CDR3 is built from 13 residues. The germline CDR1 and CDR2 sequences are SGHDN and FVKESK. The germline V and J ends were trimmed by 4 bases and 4 bases, with 10 bases remaining between them. The CDR3 spells CASSRMGLTEAFF. CDR3 sequence (DNA): TGTGCCAGCAGCCGTATGGGCCTCACTGAAGCTTTCTTT.

In its sample, this clone was seen once. The chain couples TRBV5-4 to TRBJ1-1; 7 nucleotides match TRBD1. V shed 4 bases, J shed 1 base, and the junction held 4 bases outside the gene matches. Per the germline V gene, CDR1 is SGHNT and CDR2 is YYREEE (reference sequence). The CDR3 length is 14 residues. The CDR3 protein is CASSVGQENTEAFF. In nucleotides, the CDR3 is TGTGCCAGCAGCGTAGGACAGGAGAACACTGAAGCTTTCTTT.

The chain joins TRBV18 to TRBJ1-5, with 12 bases identical to TRBD1. The CDR3 is 16 amino acids. V trimming: 1 base; J trimming: 7 bases; junction bases outside the gene matches: 5. Per the germline V gene, CDR1 is KGHSH and CDR2 is LQKENI. CDR3 DNA: TGTGCCAGCTCACCACTGGGACAGGGGGCTCAACAGCCCCAGCATTTT. Encoded protein: CASSPLGQGAQQPQHF.

This chain connects TRBV11-3 to TRBJ1-1; D remains ambiguous. The CDR3 length is 13 residues. The V gene's germline CDR1 is SGHNT and CDR2 YENEEA. V was pared by 2 bases and J by 0 bases, with 4 bases between. This chain's CDR3 is CASSLTVNTEAFF. Here the CDR3 DNA reads TGTGCCAGCAGCTTAACGGTGAACACTGAAGCTTTCTTT.

The chain uses TRBV7-2 and TRBJ1-5, with D possibly being TRBD1 (5 bases). V was cut by 4 bases and J by 1 base, with 8 bases left in between. The CDR3 covers 14 residues. Looked up from germline, CDR1 is SGHTA and CDR2 is FQGNSA. The CDR3 DNA follows: TGTGCCAGCAGCTGGGGGGTGAGCAATCAGCCCCAGCATTTT. Protein product: CASSWGVSNQPQHF. Drawing the rest from reference TRBV7-2 and TRBJ1-5, the complete variable domain is GAGVSQSPSNKVTEKGKDVELRCDPISGHTALYWYRQSLGQGLEFLIYFQGNSAPDKSGLPSDRFSAERTGGSVSTLTIQRTQQEDSAVYLCASSWGVSNQPQHFGDGTRLSIL.